This T cell receptor beta chain appears in the sequencing data of a study of chemoradiotherapy in HPV16-positive cancers. Using immunoSEQ multiplex PCR, the repertoire was profiled, and TCRdb retains in-frame clones only, with some absent. The sample includes around 24,000 clones, over 75% of them seen just once. This sequence was found in a human donor with HPV-associated anogenital cancer. The sample consisted of blood, taken from a patient who underwent chemoradiotherapy.

The CDR3 DNA sequence: TGCGCCAGCAGTCTGAACAGGGAATGGGACACTGAAGCTTTCTTT. This codes for CASSLNREWDTEAFF. The chain links TRBV23-1 to TRBJ1-1, with TRBD1 as a possible D gene (6 bases). TRBV23-1 falls under the ORF class, with uncertain function. V was trimmed by 4 bases and J by 3 bases, leaving 15 bases between them. The CDR3 runs 15 residues.